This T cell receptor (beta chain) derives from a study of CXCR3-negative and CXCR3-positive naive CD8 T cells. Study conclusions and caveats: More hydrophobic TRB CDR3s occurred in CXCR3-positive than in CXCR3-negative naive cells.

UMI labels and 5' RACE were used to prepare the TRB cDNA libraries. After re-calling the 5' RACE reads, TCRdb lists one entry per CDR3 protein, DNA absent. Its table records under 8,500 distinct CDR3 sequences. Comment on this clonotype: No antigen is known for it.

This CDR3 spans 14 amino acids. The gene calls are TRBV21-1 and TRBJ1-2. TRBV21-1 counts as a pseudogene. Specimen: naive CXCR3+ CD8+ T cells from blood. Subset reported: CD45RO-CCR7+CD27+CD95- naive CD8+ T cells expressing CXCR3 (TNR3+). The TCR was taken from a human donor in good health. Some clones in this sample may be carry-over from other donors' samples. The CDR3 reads CASITLTPNYGYTF.